This is a list of T cell receptor beta chains from one sample in a study of cytomegalovirus exposure and HLA in healthy donors. Assay used: immunoSEQ multiplex PCR; TCRdb lists only in-frame clones, some missing. Of 85,000 to 120,000 clones in the sample, 80% to 90% were seen once. Sequenced material: PBMCs. The receptors originated from a man in his fifties or sixties in good health and CMV-seronegative. The CDR3 runs from the conserved cysteine through the conserved F or W. The D gene is left open where the match is weak. Rows may omit the clone size; those that give it use once, few, many or a size class.

V: TRBV5-1
size: .
D: .
J: TRBJ1-1
DNA: TGCGCCAGCAGATTACAGTTCTACACTGAAGCTTTCTTT
CDR3: CASRLQFYTEAFF

V: TRBV5-5
size: .
D: TRBD1
J: TRBJ1-1
DNA: TGTGCCAGCAGCTACAGACAGGGCCAGGCGGCTGAAGCTTTCTTT
CDR3: CASSYRQGQAAEAFF

V: TRBV10-1
size: .
D: .
J: TRBJ1-1
DNA: TGCGCCAGCAGTGAGTCGGTGGCGAACACTGAAGCTTTCTTT
CDR3: CASSESVANTEAFF

V: TRBV18
size: once
D: .
J: TRBJ1-2
DNA: TGTGCCAGCTCACCAAGGACAGACGAGGGCTACACCTTC
CDR3: CASSPRTDEGYTF

V: TRBV6-6
size: .
D: .
J: TRBJ1-1
DNA: TGTGCCCACGGGAAGAACACTGAAGCTTTCTTT
CDR3: CAHGKNTEAFF

V: TRBV6-5
size: .
D: .
J: TRBJ2-3
DNA: TGTGCCAGCAGTGAAGAGGTGGCAGATACGCAGTATTTT
CDR3: CASSEEVADTQYF

V: TRBV19
size: .
D: TRBD2
J: TRBJ2-1
DNA: TGTGCCACACGCGAGCGGGACTCCTACAATGAGCAGTTCTTC
CDR3: CATRERDSYNEQFF

V: TRBV10-3
size: .
D: TRBD1
J: TRBJ2-6
DNA: TGTGCCAGCCTAACCGGGACAGGGGGCATCTCTGGGGCCAACGTCCTGACTTTC
CDR3: CASLTGTGGISGANVLTF

V: TRBV18
size: .
D: .
J: TRBJ1-6
DNA: TGTGCCAGCTCACCGGAGGGTAGGTCACCCCTCCACTTT
CDR3: CASSPEGRSPLHF

V: TRBV18
size: .
D: TRBD1
J: TRBJ1-5
DNA: TGTGCCAGCTCACTGGGACAGGGGAATCAGCCCCAGCATTTT
CDR3: CASSLGQGNQPQHF